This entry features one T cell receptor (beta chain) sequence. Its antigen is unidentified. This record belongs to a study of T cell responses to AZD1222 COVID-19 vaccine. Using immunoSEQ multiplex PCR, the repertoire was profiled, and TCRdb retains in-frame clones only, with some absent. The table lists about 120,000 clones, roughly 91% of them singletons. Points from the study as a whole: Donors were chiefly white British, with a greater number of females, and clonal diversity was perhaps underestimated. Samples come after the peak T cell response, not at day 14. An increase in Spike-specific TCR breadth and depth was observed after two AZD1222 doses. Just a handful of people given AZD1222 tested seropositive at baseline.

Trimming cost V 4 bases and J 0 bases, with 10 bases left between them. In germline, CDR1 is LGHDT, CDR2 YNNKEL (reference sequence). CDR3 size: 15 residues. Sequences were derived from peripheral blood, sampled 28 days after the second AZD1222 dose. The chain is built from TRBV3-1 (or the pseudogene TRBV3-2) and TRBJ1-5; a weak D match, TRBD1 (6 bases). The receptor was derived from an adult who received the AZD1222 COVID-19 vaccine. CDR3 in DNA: TGTGCCAGCAGCCTTGGACAGTATAGCAATCAGCCCCAGCATTTT. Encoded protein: CASSLGQYSNQPQHF.